A single sample gave rise to the 3 T cell receptor beta chains below, sequenced in a study of naive and memory T cell subsets. Both TRBC1 and TRBC2 were covered by a beta constant-region primer of two equimolar oligonucleotides. From the UMI-ligation and nested PCR reads, TCRdb called clonotypes with MiXCR, one entry per CDR3 protein. The profile shows tens of thousands of distinct CDR3 sequences, roughly 14% of them singletons. Sequenced material: central memory CD4+ T cells from blood. Receptor source: a human donor in good health.

The sample holds a few counts of this clonotype. The chain links TRBV7-9 to TRBJ2-7; perhaps TRBD2 as D (6 bases). V was shortened by 6 bases and J by 2 bases, with 23 bases between the two germline ends. Germline V gene lookup returns CDR1 SEHNR and CDR2 FQNEAQ (reference sequence). The CDR3 totals 17 residues. Here the CDR3 reads CASSPDAYSGSPYEQYF. The CDR3 coding sequence is TGTGCCAGCAGTCCCGACGCCTATAGCGGCTCCCCCTACGAGCAGTACTTC.

This clonotype has just a few counts. V and J are TRBV7-9 and TRBJ2-3; 8 positions agree with TRBD1. With V trimmed by 5 bases and J by 2 bases, 12 bases remained unmatched. Per germline, CDR1 SEHNR and CDR2 FQNEAQ (reference sequence). The CDR3 has 17 amino acids. In DNA form, the CDR3 reads TGTGCCAGCAGCCAAGGCGCCGGACAGGGATACACAGATACGCAGTATTTT. Protein sequence: CASSQGAGQGYTDTQYF.

This clonotype was counted at least ten times. The chain links TRBV28 to TRBJ1-4; 8 nucleotides line up with TRBD1. CDR3 length equals 16 residues. V was clipped by 2 bases and J by 8 bases; unmatched bases: 10. The germline CDR1 and CDR2 sequences are MDHEN and SYDVKM. This CDR3 reads CASSLGSTGEEEKLFF. For the CDR3, the DNA is TGTGCCAGCAGTTTAGGATCGACAGGGGAGGAGGAAAAACTGTTTTTT. The full variable domain, with the rest looked up from reference TRBV28 and TRBJ1-4, is DVKVTQSSRYLVKRTGEKVFLECVQDMDHENMFWYRQDPGLGLRLIYFSYDVKMKEKGDIPEGYSVSREKKERFSLILESASTNQTSMYLCASSLGSTGEEEKLFFGSGTQLSVL.